Listed below are T cell receptor beta chains from one sample, sequenced in a study of blood T cell repertoires in COVID-19. The assay was immunoSEQ multiplex PCR, and TCRdb's table has in-frame clones only and misses some. The profile shows under 150,000 clones, about 85% of them singletons. The sequenced material came from peripheral blood. The source is a woman aged 40 to 50 with active or convalescent COVID-19. CDR3s include the opening cysteine and the closing phenylalanine or tryptophan. D genes are given only for firm matches. The size of a clone is reported for some rows only, either as once, few or many, or as a class for expanded clones.

CDR3: CASSLAASGTEAFF
DNA: TGCGCCAGCAGCTTGGCCGCTTCGGGAACTGAAGCTTTCTTT
D: NA
size: NA
J: TRBJ1-1
V: TRBV5-1

CDR3: CASSSRTGGYGYTF
DNA: TGTGCCAGTAGTTCCAGGACGGGGGGCTATGGCTACACCTTC
D: NA
size: NA
J: TRBJ1-2
V: TRBV19

CDR3: CASSQLRVQDTEAFF
DNA: TGTGCCAGCAGCCAGCTCAGGGTACAGGACACTGAAGCTTTCTTT
D: NA
size: NA
J: TRBJ1-1
V: TRBV6-2/TRBV6-3

CDR3: CASRQMPGYGETQYF
DNA: TGTGCCAGCAGGCAAATGCCGGGTTACGGGGAGACCCAGTACTTC
D: NA
size: NA
J: TRBJ2-5
V: TRBV28

CDR3: CASSWDSVVQNSPLHF
DNA: TGTGCCAGCAGTTGGGACTCCGTCGTTCAGAATTCACCCCTCCACTTT
D: NA
size: NA
J: TRBJ1-6
V: TRBV6-5

CDR3: CASSLAPAGDGYTF
DNA: TGTGCCAGCAGCTTGGCCCCGGCAGGGGATGGCTACACCTTC
D: NA
size: NA
J: TRBJ1-2
V: TRBV5-4

CDR3: CASSLALGPTGELFF
DNA: TGTGCCAGCAGCTTAGCGCTAGGCCCTACCGGGGAGCTGTTTTTT
D: NA
size: NA
J: TRBJ2-2
V: TRBV7-7

CDR3: CASSSASSGRAYEQFF
DNA: TGTGCCAGCAGTTCCGCCTCTAGCGGGAGGGCCTATGAGCAGTTCTTC
D: TRBD2
size: NA
J: TRBJ2-1
V: TRBV28

CDR3: CASSLGPQGSNSPLHF
DNA: TGCGCCAGCAGCTTGGGGCCCCAGGGGAGCAATTCACCCCTCCACTTT
D: NA
size: NA
J: TRBJ1-6
V: TRBV5-1

CDR3: CASSPRGGIGSPLHF
DNA: TGTGCCAGCAGCCCCCGAGGGGGCATCGGTTCACCCCTCCACTTT
D: TRBD1
size: few
J: TRBJ1-6
V: TRBV7-6

CDR3: CASTEYGTGVGEQFF
DNA: TGTGCCAGCACGGAGTACGGGACAGGGGTCGGTGAGCAGTTCTTC
D: TRBD1
size: NA
J: TRBJ2-1
V: TRBV28

CDR3: CASSASLAGEQFF
DNA: TGTGCCAGCAGCGCCAGTTTAGCGGGGGAGCAGTTCTTC
D: TRBD2
size: NA
J: TRBJ2-1
V: TRBV9

CDR3: CASGRGTSGIKTQYF
DNA: TGTGCCAGCGGACGCGGGACTAGCGGGATAAAGACCCAGTACTTC
D: TRBD2
size: NA
J: TRBJ2-5
V: TRBV6-5

CDR3: CASRGGATDYGYTF
DNA: TGCGCCAGCAGGGGAGGGGCGACGGACTATGGCTACACCTTC
D: NA
size: NA
J: TRBJ1-2
V: TRBV5-1

CDR3: CASSSGQGAYNEQFF
DNA: TGCGCCAGCAGCTCGGGACAGGGGGCATACAATGAGCAGTTCTTC
D: TRBD1
size: many
J: TRBJ2-1
V: TRBV5-1